Sequencing of this T cell receptor (beta chain) was carried out in a study of pediatric ulcerative colitis. Study-level information: Disease was pancolitis in about 7 and left-sided in two, histology-confirmed. Study observations and caveats: Rectal repertoires separated controls, mild-moderate and acute severe colitis.

With 4 bases clipped from V and 3 bases from J, the junction kept 3 bases outside the gene matches. The CDR3 loop spans 14 amino acids. From germline, CDR1 is MRHNA and CDR2 SNTAGT. As regards this clone: What it recognizes is unknown.

The diagnostic colonoscopy in ulcerative colitis patients preceded any immunosuppressive treatment. Measured with immunoSEQ multiplex PCR; TCRdb has only the in-frame clones, and not every one. The sample contains roughly 70,000 clones, 86% of which appear only once. The receptor's source is a boy under 18 with severe ulcerative colitis. The rearrangement joins TRBV6-4 to TRBJ2-1; 7 nucleotides line up with TRBD2. The sequenced sample consisted of blood. CDR3 residues: CASSGAGDYNEQFF. CDR3 coding DNA: TGTGCCAGCAGTGGGGCGGGGGACTACAATGAGCAGTTCTTC.